The text below deals with one T cell receptor (beta chain). How the authors handled the data: Researchers report that nucleated cell counts were estimated from reference gene primer amplification. Clones were sequenced by immunoSEQ multiplex PCR, and TCRdb holds only the in-frame ones, with some missing. V and J calls and clone size are those listed in that table; D and trimming were worked out from the DNA. The top ten clones hold roughly 7.2% of a sample with roughly 210,000 clones, over 75% of them seen once. This sample is part of a study of blood T cell repertoires in COVID-19. Overall study context: Among Cohort 3 donors, those recovered had two negative PCRs, clearance, or symptom resolution.

All enrollees were about 18 to 89 years old and from 25 or so US areas. Trimming stripped 0 bases from V and 3 bases from J, with 6 bases between. The CDR3 covers 13 residues. Germline CDR1 reads LNHNV; CDR2 reads YYDKDF (reference sequence). The chain links TRBV15 to TRBJ2-7; D not certain. Sequencing input: PBMCs or T cells enriched from blood (not recorded which). This receptor was identified in a man under 40 in a cohort exposed to, infected with or recovered from COVID-19 (not recorded which). The CDR3 nucleotides are TGTGCCACCAGCAGAGATCAGTACTACGAGCAGTACTTC. It yields the protein CATSRDQYYEQYF.